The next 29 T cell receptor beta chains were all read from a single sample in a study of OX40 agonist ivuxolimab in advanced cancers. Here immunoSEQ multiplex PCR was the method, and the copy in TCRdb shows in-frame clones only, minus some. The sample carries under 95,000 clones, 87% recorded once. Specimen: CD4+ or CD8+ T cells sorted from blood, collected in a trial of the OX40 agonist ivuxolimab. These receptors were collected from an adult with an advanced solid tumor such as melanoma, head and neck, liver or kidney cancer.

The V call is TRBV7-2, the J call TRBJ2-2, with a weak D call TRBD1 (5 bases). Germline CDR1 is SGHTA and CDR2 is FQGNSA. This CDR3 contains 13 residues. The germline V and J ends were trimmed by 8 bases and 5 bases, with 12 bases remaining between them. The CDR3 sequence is CASRQQGTGELFF. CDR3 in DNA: TGTGCCAGCCGCCAGCAGGGAACCGGGGAGCTGTTTTTT.

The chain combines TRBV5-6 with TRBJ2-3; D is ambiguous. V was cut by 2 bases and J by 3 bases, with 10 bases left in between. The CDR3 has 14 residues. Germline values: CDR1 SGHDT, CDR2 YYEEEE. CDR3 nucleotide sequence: TGTGCCAGCAGCTTATGGGTAGGGACAGATACGCAGTATTTT. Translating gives CASSLWVGTDTQYF.

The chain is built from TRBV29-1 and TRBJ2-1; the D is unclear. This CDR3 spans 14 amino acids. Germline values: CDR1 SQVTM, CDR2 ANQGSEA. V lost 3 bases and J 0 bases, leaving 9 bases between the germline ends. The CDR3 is CSVDRTGSYNEQFF. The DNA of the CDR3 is TGCAGCGTTGACAGGACCGGCTCCTACAATGAGCAGTTCTTC.

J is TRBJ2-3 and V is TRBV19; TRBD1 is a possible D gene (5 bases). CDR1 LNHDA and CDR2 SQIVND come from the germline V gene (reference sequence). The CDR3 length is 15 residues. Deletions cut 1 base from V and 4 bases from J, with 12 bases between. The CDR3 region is CASSIGPGMADTQYF. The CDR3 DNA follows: TGTGCCAGTAGTATAGGGCCAGGGATGGCAGATACGCAGTATTTT.

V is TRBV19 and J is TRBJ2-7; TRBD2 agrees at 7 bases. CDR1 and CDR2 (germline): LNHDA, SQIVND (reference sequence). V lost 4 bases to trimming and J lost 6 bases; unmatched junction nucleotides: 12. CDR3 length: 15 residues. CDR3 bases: TGTGCCAGTAGTACACCCTCGGCGGGAGTAAGCGAGCAGTACTTC. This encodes CASSTPSAGVSEQYF.

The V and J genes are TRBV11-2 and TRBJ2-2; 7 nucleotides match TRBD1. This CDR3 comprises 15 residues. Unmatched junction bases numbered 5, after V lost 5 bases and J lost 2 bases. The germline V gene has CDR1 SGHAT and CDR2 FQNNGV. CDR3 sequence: CASSPGQFNTGELFF. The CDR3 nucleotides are TGTGCCAGCAGCCCGGGACAGTTTAACACCGGGGAGCTGTTTTTT.

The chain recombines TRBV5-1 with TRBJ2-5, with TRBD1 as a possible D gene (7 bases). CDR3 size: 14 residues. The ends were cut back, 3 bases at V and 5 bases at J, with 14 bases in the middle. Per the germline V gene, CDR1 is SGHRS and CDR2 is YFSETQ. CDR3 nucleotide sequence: TGCGCCAGCAGCTCAGGACAGGAGGGGGAGACCCAGTACTTC. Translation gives CASSSGQEGETQYF.

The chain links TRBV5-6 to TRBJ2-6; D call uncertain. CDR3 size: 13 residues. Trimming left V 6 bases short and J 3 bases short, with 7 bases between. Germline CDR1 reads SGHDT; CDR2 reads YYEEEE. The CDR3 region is CASTTSGANVLTF. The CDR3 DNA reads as TGTGCCAGCACAACAAGTGGGGCCAACGTCCTGACTTTC.

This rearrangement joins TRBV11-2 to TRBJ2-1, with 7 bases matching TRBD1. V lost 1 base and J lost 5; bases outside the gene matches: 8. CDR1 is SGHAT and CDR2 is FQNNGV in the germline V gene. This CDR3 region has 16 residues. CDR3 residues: CASSLVPTGRDNEQFF. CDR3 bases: TGTGCCAGCAGCTTAGTCCCGACAGGGAGAGACAATGAGCAGTTCTTC.

The CDR3 DNA sequence: TGTGCCAGTAGGGCGGGGGCTCGGGACGAGCAGTACTTC. It codes for CASRAGARDEQYF. This chain connects TRBV19 to TRBJ2-7, with D perhaps matching TRBD2 (7 bases). Germline values: CDR1 LNHDA, CDR2 SQIVND (reference sequence). Trimming removed 6 bases from V and 5 bases from J, with 14 bases in between. The CDR3 contains 13 residues. Drawing the rest from reference TRBV19 and TRBJ2-7, the complete variable domain is DGGITQSPKYLFRKEGQNVTLSCEQNLNHDAMYWYRQDPGQGLRLIYYSQIVNDFQKGDIAEGYSVSREKKESFPLTVTSAQKNPTAFYLCASRAGARDEQYFGPGTRLTVT.

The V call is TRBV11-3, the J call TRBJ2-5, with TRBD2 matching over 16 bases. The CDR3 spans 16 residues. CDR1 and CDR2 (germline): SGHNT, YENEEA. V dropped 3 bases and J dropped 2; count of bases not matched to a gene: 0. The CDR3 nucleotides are TGTGCCAGCAGCTTGGGACTAGCGGGGGGGCAAGAGACCCAGTACTTC. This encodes CASSLGLAGGQETQYF.

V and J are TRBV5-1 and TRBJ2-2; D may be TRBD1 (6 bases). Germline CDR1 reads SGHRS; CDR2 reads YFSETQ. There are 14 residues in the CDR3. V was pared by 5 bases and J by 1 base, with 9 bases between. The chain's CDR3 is CASRRTENTGELFF. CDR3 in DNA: TGCGCCAGCAGGCGGACAGAGAACACCGGGGAGCTGTTTTTT.

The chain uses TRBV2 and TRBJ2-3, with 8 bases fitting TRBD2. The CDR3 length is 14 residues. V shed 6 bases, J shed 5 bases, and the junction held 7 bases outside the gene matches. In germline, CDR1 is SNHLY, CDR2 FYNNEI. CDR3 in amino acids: CASSGRGVGDTQYF. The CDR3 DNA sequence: TGTGCCAGCAGCGGGAGGGGGGTAGGAGATACGCAGTATTTT.

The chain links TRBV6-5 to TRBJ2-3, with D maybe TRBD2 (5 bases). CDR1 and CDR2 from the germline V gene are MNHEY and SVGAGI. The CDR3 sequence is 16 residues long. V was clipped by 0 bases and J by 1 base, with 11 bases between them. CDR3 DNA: TGTGCCAGCAGTTACTCAGGAGGCCAAGGCACAGATACGCAGTATTTT. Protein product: CASSYSGGQGTDTQYF.

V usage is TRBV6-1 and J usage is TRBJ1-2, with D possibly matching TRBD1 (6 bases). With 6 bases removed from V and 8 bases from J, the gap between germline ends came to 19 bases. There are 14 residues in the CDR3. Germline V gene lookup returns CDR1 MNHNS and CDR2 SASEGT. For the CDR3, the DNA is TGTGCCAGCAGCCCCTCACAGGGTGCACGCGGCTACACCTTC. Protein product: CASSPSQGARGYTF.

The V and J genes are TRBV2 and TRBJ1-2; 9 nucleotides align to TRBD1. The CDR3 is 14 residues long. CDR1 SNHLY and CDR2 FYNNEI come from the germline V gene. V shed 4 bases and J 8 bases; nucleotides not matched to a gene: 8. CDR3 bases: TGTGCCAGCAGTGTTACAGGGGGCGTAGGAGGCTACACCTTC. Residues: CASSVTGGVGGYTF. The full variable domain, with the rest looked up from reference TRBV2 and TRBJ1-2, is EPEVTQTPSHQVTQMGQEVILRCVPISNHLYFYWYRQILGQKVEFLVSFYNNEISEKSEIFDDQFSVERPDGSNFTLKIRSTKLEDSAMYFCASSVTGGVGGYTFGSGTRLTVV.

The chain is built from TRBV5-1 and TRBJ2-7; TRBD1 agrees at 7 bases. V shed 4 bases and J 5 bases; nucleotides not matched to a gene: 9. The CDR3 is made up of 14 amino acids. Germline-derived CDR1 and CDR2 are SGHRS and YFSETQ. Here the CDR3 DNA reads TGCGCCAGCAGCCCATGGACAGGTCCCAACGAGCAGTACTTC. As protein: CASSPWTGPNEQYF.

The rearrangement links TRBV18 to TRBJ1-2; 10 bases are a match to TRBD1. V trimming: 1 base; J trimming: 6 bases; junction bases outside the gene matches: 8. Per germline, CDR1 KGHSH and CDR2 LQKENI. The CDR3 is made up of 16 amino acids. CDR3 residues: CASSPLPGQGIDGYTF. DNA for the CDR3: TGTGCCAGCTCACCACTCCCGGGACAGGGGATAGATGGCTACACCTTC.

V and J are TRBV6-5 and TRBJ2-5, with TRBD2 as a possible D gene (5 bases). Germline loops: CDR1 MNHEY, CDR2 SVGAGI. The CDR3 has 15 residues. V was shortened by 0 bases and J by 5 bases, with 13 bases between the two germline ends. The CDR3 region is CASSYSGSVEETQYF. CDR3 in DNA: TGTGCCAGCAGTTACTCGGGTAGCGTTGAGGAGACCCAGTACTTC.

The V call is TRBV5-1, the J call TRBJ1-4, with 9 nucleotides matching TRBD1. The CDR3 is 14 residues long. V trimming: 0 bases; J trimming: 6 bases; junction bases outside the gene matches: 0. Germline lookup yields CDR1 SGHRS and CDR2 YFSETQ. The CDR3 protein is CASSLGQGDEKLFF. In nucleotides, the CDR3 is TGCGCCAGCAGCTTGGGACAGGGGGATGAAAAACTGTTTTTT.

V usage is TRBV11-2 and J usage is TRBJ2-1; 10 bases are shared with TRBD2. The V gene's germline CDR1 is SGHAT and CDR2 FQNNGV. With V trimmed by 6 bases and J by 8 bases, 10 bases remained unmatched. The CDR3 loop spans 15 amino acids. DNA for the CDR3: TGTGCCAGCAGTCCCCGGGAGCGGGGGGGCTATGAGCAGTTCTTC. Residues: CASSPRERGGYEQFF.

The CDR3 loop reads CASSPGTSRGTGELFF. CDR3 coding DNA: TGTGCCAGCAGCCCTGGGACTAGCCGGGGCACCGGGGAGCTGTTTTTT. The chain uses TRBV5-4 and TRBJ2-2; 9 nucleotides line up with TRBD2. The CDR3 sequence is 16 residues long. From germline, CDR1 is SGHNT and CDR2 YYREEE (reference sequence). V shed 4 bases, J shed 4 bases, and the junction held 8 bases outside the gene matches.

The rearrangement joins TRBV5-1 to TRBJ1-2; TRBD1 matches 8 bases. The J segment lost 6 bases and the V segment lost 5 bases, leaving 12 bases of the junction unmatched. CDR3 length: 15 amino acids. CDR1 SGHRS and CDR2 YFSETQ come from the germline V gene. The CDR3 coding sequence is TGCGCCAGCAGGCCAAACCCAGGGGGCGCGCATGGCTACACCTTC. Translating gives CASRPNPGGAHGYTF.

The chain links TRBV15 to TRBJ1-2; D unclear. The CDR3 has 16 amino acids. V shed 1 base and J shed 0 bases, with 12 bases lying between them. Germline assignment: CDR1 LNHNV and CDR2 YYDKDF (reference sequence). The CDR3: CATSRGGREPNYGYTF. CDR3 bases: TGTGCCACCAGCAGAGGCGGGCGGGAACCTAACTATGGCTACACCTTC.

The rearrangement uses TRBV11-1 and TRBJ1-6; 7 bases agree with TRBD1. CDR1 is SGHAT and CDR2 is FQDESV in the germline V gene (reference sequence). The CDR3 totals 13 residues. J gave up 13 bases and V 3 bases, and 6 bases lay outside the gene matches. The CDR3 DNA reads TGTGCCAGCAGCTTGACCTTGGACAGGCCCCTCCACTTT. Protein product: CASSLTLDRPLHF.

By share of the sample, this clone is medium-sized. CDR3 sequence (DNA): TGTGCCAGCAGCTTTACCCCCCTCTCTGGAAACACCATATATTTT. Its protein is CASSFTPLSGNTIYF. The chain couples TRBV5-6 to TRBJ1-3; D unclear. The length of the CDR3 is 15 residues. V was trimmed by 2 bases and J by 0 bases, leaving 9 bases between them. From germline, CDR1 is SGHDT and CDR2 YYEEEE.

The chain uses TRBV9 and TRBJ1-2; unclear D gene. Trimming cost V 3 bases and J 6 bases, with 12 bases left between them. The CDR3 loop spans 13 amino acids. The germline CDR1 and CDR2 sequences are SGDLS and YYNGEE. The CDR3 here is CASSARSQHGYTF. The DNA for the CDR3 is TGTGCCAGCAGCGCCCGGAGCCAGCATGGCTACACCTTC.

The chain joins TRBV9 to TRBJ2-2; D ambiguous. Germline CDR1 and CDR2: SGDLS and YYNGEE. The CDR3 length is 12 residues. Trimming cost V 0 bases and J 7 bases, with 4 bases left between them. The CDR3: CASSVEFGELFF. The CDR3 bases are TGTGCCAGCAGCGTAGAATTCGGGGAGCTGTTTTTT.

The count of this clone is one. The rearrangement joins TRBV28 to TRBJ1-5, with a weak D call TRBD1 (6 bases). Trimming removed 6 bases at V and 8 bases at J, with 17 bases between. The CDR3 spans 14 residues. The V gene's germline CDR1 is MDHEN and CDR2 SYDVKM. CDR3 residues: CASRPDRFIEPQHF. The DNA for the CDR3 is TGTGCCAGCAGACCTGACAGGTTTATAGAGCCCCAGCATTTT.